A single sample is the source of the 8 T cell receptor beta chains below, sequenced in a study of T-cell reconstitution after alpha-beta-depleted transplantation in children (dated by TCRdb to about 2016). The library was made by PCR. Sequencing used an Illumina HiSeq 2500. To normalize quantification of the TCRbeta repertoire, the TCR libraries were built with molecular barcoding that relied on unique molecular identifiers. The raw public reads went through TCRdb reprocessing: fastp at Q25, MiXCR clone calling, in-frame beta chains kept. Identical CDR3 proteins give one entry, which carries the most common genes and DNA. The sample data list over 400,000 distinct CDR3 sequences, and 43% of these were observed just once. The ten most abundant clones make up approximately 25% of the sample. Taken with the paper, the label for treatment or condition translates to: allogeneic hematopoietic cell transplantation with graft depleted of TCRalphabeta T cells and CD19 B cells.

This sample comprised PBMCs, obtained before TCRalphabeta/CD19-depleted stem cell transplant. The receptors originated from a girl aged 2 to 10 with aplastic anemia, due to receive a stem cell transplant.

The chain couples TRBV12-3 or TRBV12-4 to TRBJ2-7; 10 positions agree with TRBD1. Unmatched junction bases numbered 10, after V lost 5 bases and J lost 6 bases. This CDR3 contains 15 residues. The CDR3 sequence: CASSRTGTGEREQYF. CDR3 nucleotide sequence: TGTGCCAGCAGTCGAACCGGGACAGGGGAACGCGAGCAGTACTTC.

This chain connects TRBV4-1 to TRBJ2-1; D uncertain. CDR1 is MGHRA and CDR2 is YSYEKL in the germline V gene. This CDR3 has 14 residues. Trimming took 6 bases from V and 0 from J, leaving 9 bases between them. The CDR3 loop reads CASRWASSYNEQFF. The CDR3 DNA reads as TGCGCCAGCAGATGGGCTAGCTCCTACAATGAGCAGTTCTTC.

This chain joins TRBV23-1 and TRBJ1-5, with unresolved D. TRBV23-1 is treated as an ORF (open reading frame) with a function not yet certain. Trimming pared 6 bases from V and 8 bases from J, leaving 5 bases between. The CDR3 consists of 10 residues. CDR3 residues: CASSPEPQHF. DNA for the CDR3: TGCGCCAGCAGCCCGGAGCCCCAGCATTTT.

In this sample, this clonotype turned up a few times. The rearrangement links TRBV7-6 to TRBJ2-2, with 8 bases that match TRBD2. This CDR3 comprises 15 residues. Germline loops: CDR1 SGHVS, CDR2 FNYEAQ. The V gene end was trimmed by 5 bases and the J gene end by 5 bases; junction bases not matched to a gene: 7. The CDR3 sequence is CASSRGLDLTGELFF. DNA for the CDR3: TGTGCCAGCAGCCGGGGACTAGACCTAACCGGGGAGCTGTTTTTT.

In its sample, this clonotype was seen a few times. The V gene is TRBV5-6, the J gene TRBJ1-3; D remains unclear. The V end was cut by 2 bases, the J end by 4 bases, with 10 bases between. CDR1 is SGHDT and CDR2 is YYEEEE in the germline V gene. This CDR3 is built from 14 residues. CDR3 sequence (DNA): TGTGCCAGCAGCTTTCGAACGGAAGGAAACACCATATATTTT. This sequence encodes CASSFRTEGNTIYF.

This clonotype was observed at least ten times. V and J are TRBV20-1 and TRBJ2-3; TRBD2 matches at 11 bases. CDR1 and CDR2 (germline): DFQATT, SNEGSKA (reference sequence). V dropped 4 bases and J dropped 0; count of bases not matched to a gene: 9. This CDR3 region has 17 residues. The CDR3 reads CSATVAGGPFSTDTQYF. Here the CDR3 DNA reads TGCAGTGCTACGGTAGCGGGAGGGCCCTTTAGCACAGATACGCAGTATTTT.

The rearrangement joins TRBV27 to TRBJ1-5; D ambiguous. Between the trimmed V and J ends, which lost 4 bases and 6 bases, there was a span of 10 bases. Germline V CDR1 and CDR2: MNHEY, SMNVEV (reference sequence). The CDR3 has 13 amino acids. The CDR3 DNA sequence: TGTGCCAGCAGTTCCGCGCGAGGTCAGCCCCAGCATTTT. This codes for CASSSARGQPQHF.

This clonotype was found many times. V usage is TRBV7-3 and J usage is TRBJ2-5; D remains ambiguous. This CDR3 is 13 amino acids long. CDR1 and CDR2 (germline): SGHTA, FQGTGA. V was trimmed by 5 bases and J by 0 bases, leaving 7 bases between them. CDR3 sequence reads: CASSGSYQETQYF. As DNA, the CDR3 is TGTGCCAGCAGCGGATCGTACCAAGAGACCCAGTACTTC.